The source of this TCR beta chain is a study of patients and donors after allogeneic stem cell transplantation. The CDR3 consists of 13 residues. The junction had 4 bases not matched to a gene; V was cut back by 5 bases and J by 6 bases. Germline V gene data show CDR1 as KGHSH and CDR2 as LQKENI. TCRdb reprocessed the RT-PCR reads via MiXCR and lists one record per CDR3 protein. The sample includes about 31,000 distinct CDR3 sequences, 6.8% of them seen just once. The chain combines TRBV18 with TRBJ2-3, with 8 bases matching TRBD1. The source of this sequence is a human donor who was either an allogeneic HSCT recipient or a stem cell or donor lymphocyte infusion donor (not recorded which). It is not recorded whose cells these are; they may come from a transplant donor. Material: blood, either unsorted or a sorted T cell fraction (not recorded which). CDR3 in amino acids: CASSAQGADTQYF. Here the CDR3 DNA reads TGTGCCAGCTCAGCCCAGGGGGCGGATACGCAGTATTTT. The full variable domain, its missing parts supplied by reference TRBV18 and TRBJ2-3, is NAGVMQNPRHLVRRRGQEARLRCSPMKGHSHVYWYRQLPEEGLKFMVYLQKENIIDESGMPKERFSAEFPKEGPSILRIQQVVRGDSAAYFCASSAQGADTQYFGPGTRLTVL.